These 10 T cell receptor beta chains were sequenced from one sample in a study of blood T cell repertoires in COVID-19. Produced via immunoSEQ multiplex PCR; TCRdb's table is partial and in-frame only. The sample has 240,000 or so clones; about four fifths are singletons. Input material: peripheral blood. These TCRs come from a woman older than 75 with acute or convalescent COVID-19.

This rearrangement joins TRBV25-1 to TRBJ2-7; D is possibly TRBD1 (5 bases). The V end lost 2 bases, the J end lost 4 bases, and 9 bases lay between the germline ends. The CDR3 is made up of 13 amino acids. Germline V lookup: CDR1 MGHDK, CDR2 SYGVNS. The CDR3 here is CASSERAGYEQYF. CDR3 sequence (DNA): TGTGCCAGCAGTGAACGGGCAGGGTACGAGCAGTACTTC.

This clone was recorded once. The chain links TRBV7-8 to TRBJ1-4; D remains unclear. The germline V and J ends were trimmed by 6 bases and 0 bases, with 8 bases remaining between them. The V gene's germline CDR1 is SGHVS and CDR2 FQNEAQ. This CDR3 spans 14 amino acids. CDR3 in DNA: TGTGCCAGCAGGTCGAGTGCAACTAATGAAAAACTGTTTTTT. Protein product: CASRSSATNEKLFF.

The chain links TRBV3-1 (or the pseudogene TRBV3-2) to TRBJ1-3; D ambiguous. Deletions cut 1 base from V and 0 bases from J, with 7 bases between. This CDR3 is built from 15 residues. Germline-derived CDR1 and CDR2 are LGHDT and YNNKEL (reference sequence). The CDR3 sequence: CASSQGAGSGNTIYF. Here the CDR3 DNA reads TGTGCCAGCAGCCAAGGGGCCGGCTCTGGAAACACCATATATTTT.

J is TRBJ1-2 and V is TRBV12-3 or TRBV12-4, with unresolved D. Trimming took off 5 bases at V and 3 bases at J, with 10 bases between the two ends. The CDR3 totals 13 residues. The CDR3 region is CASSSEAHYGYTF. CDR3 in DNA: TGTGCCAGCAGTAGTGAGGCTCACTATGGCTACACCTTC.

The rearrangement uses TRBV6-1 and TRBJ2-3; D possibly corresponds to TRBD2 (6 bases). CDR3 length: 13 amino acids. In germline, CDR1 is MNHNS, CDR2 SASEGT. V lost 3 bases and J lost 11, with 15 bases in between. This CDR3 reads CASSDRGERVQYF. CDR3 coding DNA: TGTGCCAGCAGTGATAGGGGAGAGCGGGTGCAGTATTTT.

The chain employs TRBV5-4 and TRBJ2-1; TRBD2 matches 8 bases. V shed 3 bases and J 5 bases; nucleotides not matched to a gene: 7. Germline V gene data show CDR1 as SGHNT and CDR2 as YYREEE (reference sequence). The CDR3 contains 15 residues. The chain's CDR3 is CASSSGRGADNEQFF. CDR3 nucleotide sequence: TGTGCCAGCAGCTCGGGGCGGGGGGCCGACAATGAGCAGTTCTTC.

The gene calls are TRBV2 and TRBJ1-6; D not resolved. The CDR3 is made up of 15 amino acids. With 4 bases removed from V and 3 bases from J, the gap between germline ends came to 10 bases. Germline lookup yields CDR1 SNHLY and CDR2 FYNNEI. In DNA, the CDR3 is TGTGCCAGCAGTGCTAACCCGCGCTATAATTCACCCCTCCACTTT. Its translation: CASSANPRYNSPLHF.

This clone came up a few times. CDR3 sequence reads: CASSLGAEKLFF. The CDR3 nucleotides are TGTGCCAGCAGTCTGGGCGCTGAAAAACTGTTTTTT. The chain recombines TRBV12-3 or TRBV12-4 with TRBJ1-4; the D is unclear. V was shortened by 5 bases and J by 7 bases, with 8 bases between the two germline ends. The CDR3 covers 12 residues.

The J gene is TRBJ1-6, the V gene TRBV3-1 (or the pseudogene TRBV3-2); 7 nucleotides line up with TRBD1. Losses at the gene ends were 0 bases for V and 3 bases for J; bases not matched to a gene: 8. CDR1 is LGHDT and CDR2 is YNNKEL in the germline V gene (reference sequence). The CDR3 covers 18 residues. CDR3 coding DNA: TGTGCCAGCAGCCAAGATAGGGGGCCGAGGAGCTATAATTCACCCCTCCACTTT. Translated, it gives CASSQDRGPRSYNSPLHF.

The V call is TRBV6-2 or TRBV6-3, the J call TRBJ2-7; D is unresolved. Germline lookup yields CDR1 MNHEY and CDR2 SVGEGT. The CDR3 totals 14 residues. V was pared by 2 bases and J by 3 bases, with 11 bases between. CDR3 sequence (DNA): TGTGCCAGCAGTTACGCGCACGAGAACTACGAGCAGTACTTC. Its translation: CASSYAHENYEQYF.